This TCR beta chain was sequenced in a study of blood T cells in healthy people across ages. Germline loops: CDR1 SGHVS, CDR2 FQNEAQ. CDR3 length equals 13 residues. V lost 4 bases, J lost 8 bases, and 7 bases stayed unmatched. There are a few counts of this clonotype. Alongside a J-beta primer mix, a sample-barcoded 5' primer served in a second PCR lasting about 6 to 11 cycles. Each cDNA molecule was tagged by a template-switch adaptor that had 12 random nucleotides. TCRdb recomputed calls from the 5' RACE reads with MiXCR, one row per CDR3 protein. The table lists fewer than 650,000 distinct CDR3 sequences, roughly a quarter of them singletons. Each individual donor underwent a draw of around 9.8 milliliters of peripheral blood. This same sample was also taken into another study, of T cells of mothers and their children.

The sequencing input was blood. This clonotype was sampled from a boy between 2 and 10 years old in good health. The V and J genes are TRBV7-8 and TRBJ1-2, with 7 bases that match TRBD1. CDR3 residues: CASSSVTGLGYTF. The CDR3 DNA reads TGTGCCAGCAGCTCCGTGACAGGGCTAGGCTACACCTTC.